These T cell receptor beta chains were read from a single sample in a study of blood T cell repertoires in COVID-19. Sequencing was performed with immunoSEQ multiplex PCR; in TCRdb, only in-frame clones are kept and a portion is missing. Among under 200,000 clones listed, 65% to 80% were seen once. Sequencing was performed on PBMCs or T cells enriched from blood (not recorded which). Receptors originate from a woman in her sixties or seventies in a cohort exposed to, infected with or recovered from COVID-19 (not recorded which). Each CDR3 is given with its conserved first and last residue. D genes are given only for firm matches. Clone size is not always given. Where it is, it says once, few, many or a class for expanded clones.

D	size	V	J	DNA	CDR3
TRBD2	-	TRBV6-1	TRBJ2-1	TGTGCCAGCAGTGATTCCCTGGCTAGCGGTGTACAAAATGAGCAGTTCTTC	CASSDSLASGVQNEQFF
TRBD1	few	TRBV28	TRBJ2-1	TGTGCCAGCAGTCCCCCGGGACAGGGATGGGAGCAGTTCTTC	CASSPPGQGWEQFF
TRBD2	-	TRBV5-8	TRBJ2-2	TGTGCCAGCAGCCCGGGACTAGCGGGAGTGACCGGGGAGCTGTTTTTT	CASSPGLAGVTGELFF
TRBD2	-	TRBV18	TRBJ2-1	TGTGCCAGCTCACCGACTAGCGGGAGCAATGAGCAGTTCTTC	CASSPTSGSNEQFF
-	-	TRBV9	TRBJ2-4	TGTGCCAGCAGCCCAGAGGGAGCGAATGACAAAAACATTCAGTACTTC	CASSPEGANDKNIQYF
-	-	TRBV3-1/TRBV3-2	TRBJ2-7	TGTGCCAGCAGCCCCGGACACTCAAGCTCCTACGAGCAGTACTTC	CASSPGHSSSYEQYF
-	few	TRBV28	TRBJ1-6	TGTGCCAGCAGTTTATTACAGACCGCTGACTATAATTCACCCCTCCACTTT	CASSLLQTADYNSPLHF
-	-	TRBV30	TRBJ2-3	TGTGCCTGGAGTACCTTAGCCTCTACGCAGTATTTT	CAWSTLASTQYF
-	-	TRBV11-3	TRBJ2-7	TGTGCCAGCAGCGTTGGACAGTTCCAGGAGCAGTACTTC	CASSVGQFQEQYF
TRBD1	-	TRBV9	TRBJ1-5	TGTGCCAGCAGCGCGACAGGGGATGAGCAGCCCCAGCATTTT	CASSATGDEQPQHF
TRBD1	-	TRBV10-2	TRBJ2-5	TGCGCCAGCAGTGATAGGGTTGCAGGGGGCGTCGGAGAGACCCAGTACTTC	CASSDRVAGGVGETQYF
-	-	TRBV24-1	TRBJ2-2	TGTGCCACGGGAGCCCCGAACACCGGGGAGCTGTTTTTT	CATGAPNTGELFF
-	-	TRBV18	TRBJ1-4	TGTGCCAGCTCACCTTCCGGGCAGGGATCTGAAAAACTGTTTTTT	CASSPSGQGSEKLFF
-	-	TRBV18	TRBJ1-2	TGTGCCAGCTCACCGCAGGGGTTGGACTATGGCTACACCTTC	CASSPQGLDYGYTF
TRBD2	-	TRBV7-9	TRBJ2-5	TGTGCCAGCAGCTTTGGAGCGGCGGGAGGGCAGGAGACCCAGTACTTC	CASSFGAAGGQETQYF
TRBD2	-	TRBV11-3	TRBJ2-1	TGTGCCAGCAGCTTAGCCCTATGGGTAGCGGGAGAAGAAGAGCAGTTCTTC	CASSLALWVAGEEEQFF
TRBD2	-	TRBV4-1	TRBJ2-1	TGCGCCAGCAGCCGCGGGGGGGCGGGAGTCTGGTACAATGAGCAGTTCTTC	CASSRGGAGVWYNEQFF
-	-	TRBV7-8	TRBJ1-3	TGTGCCAGCAGCCCCTACCGGGGGCGGGGGAACACCATATATTTT	CASSPYRGRGNTIYF
TRBD1	few	TRBV4-1	TRBJ2-7	TGCGCCAGCAGCCAAAACTCGGGACAGGGTACACCCTACGAGCAGTACTTC	CASSQNSGQGTPYEQYF
TRBD1	-	TRBV5-6	TRBJ2-1	TGTGCCAGCAGCTTTGGGTGGACAGGGGAGTTCTTC	CASSFGWTGEFF
-	-	TRBV7-3	TRBJ2-1	TGTGCCAGCAGCCAAGATACAGGGAGCCATGAGCAGTTCTTC	CASSQDTGSHEQFF
TRBD1	few	TRBV11-2	TRBJ1-3	TGTGCCAGCAGCCCAGGACAGGGGGCTGGTGGAAACACCATATATTTT	CASSPGQGAGGNTIYF
TRBD2	-	TRBV18	TRBJ2-1	TGTGCCAGCTCACCCGAGCCCAGCGGGAGAAGATATGAGCAGTTCTTC	CASSPEPSGRRYEQFF
-	-	TRBV19	TRBJ2-2	TGTGCCGTACCGGGACTTTCGAACACCGGGGAGCTGTTTTTT	CAVPGLSNTGELFF
-	-	TRBV5-1	TRBJ2-1	TGCGCCAGCAGCTTGGACAGCATTTACAATGAGCAGTTCTTC	CASSLDSIYNEQFF
-	-	TRBV5-1	TRBJ1-1	TGCGCCAGCACCCGGGGGGCCTTGATGAACACTGAAGCTTTCTTT	CASTRGALMNTEAFF
-	-	TRBV10-3	TRBJ2-6	TGTGCCATCAACGGGGGAGCCGGGGCCAACGTCCTGACTTTC	CAINGGAGANVLTF
-	-	TRBV6-5	TRBJ2-7	TGTGCCAGCAGTTACTCCTCGGAGACAGCAGTGAACTTC	CASSYSSETAVNF
-	-	TRBV28	TRBJ2-7	TGTGCCAGCAGTCCACTCCACTACGAGCAGTACTTC	CASSPLHYEQYF
TRBD2	-	TRBV5-6	TRBJ2-1	TGTGCCAGCAGCTGGGGACTAGCGGGAGACGAGCAGTTCTTC	CASSWGLAGDEQFF
TRBD1	few	TRBV30	TRBJ1-1	TGTGCCTGGAAACAGGGGGCAGTCCCCACTGAAGCTTTCTTT	CAWKQGAVPTEAFF
-	-	TRBV6-2/TRBV6-3	TRBJ1-5	TGTGCCAGCAGTCCCCAGGGGTCCCTTCAGCCCCAGCATTTT	CASSPQGSLQPQHF
-	-	TRBV12-3/TRBV12-4	TRBJ2-3	TGTGCCAGCAGTATCCACACAGATACGCAGTATTTT	CASSIHTDTQYF
-	few	TRBV7-9	TRBJ2-5	TGTGCCAGCAGCTTCGACAGATACCAAGAGACCCAGTACTTC	CASSFDRYQETQYF
-	-	TRBV28	TRBJ1-5	TGTGCCAGCAGTTTAGGGGGAGGGAACAATCAGCCCCAGCATTTT	CASSLGGGNNQPQHF
TRBD1	-	TRBV14	TRBJ1-5	TGTGCCAGCAGCCAAGGGGACCGGGACAGGGTACATCAGCCCCAGCATTTT	CASSQGDRDRVHQPQHF
-	-	TRBV4-1	TRBJ2-3	TGCGCCAGCAGCCAACGGGAGAGGAACACAGATACGCAGTATTTT	CASSQRERNTDTQYF
TRBD2	-	TRBV10-3	TRBJ2-1	TGTGCCATCAGTGAGTCAGCCGGGGGGTCCTACAATGAGCAGTTCTTC	CAISESAGGSYNEQFF
-	-	TRBV6-6	TRBJ1-1	TGTGCCAGCAGGCCCCCCCAGGGTTCTGAAGCTTTCTTT	CASRPPQGSEAFF
TRBD2	many	TRBV5-1	TRBJ2-5	TGCGCCAGCAGCTCCCTAGCGGGCAGGCAAGAGACCCAGTACTTC	CASSSLAGRQETQYF